The subject of this entry is one T cell receptor beta chain. Antigen unknown. The data belong to a study of cytomegalovirus exposure and HLA in healthy donors. About the research overall: There were fewer than 130 million unique TCR beta sequences, drawn from roughly 200 million T cells, in an earlier analysis.

The PCR was carried out with 60 Vbeta primers and 13 Jbeta primers. The data were produced by immunoSEQ multiplex PCR, yet TCRdb's version contains in-frame clones alone and is incomplete. This table holds 150,000 to 200,000 clones, around four fifths found once. V lost 0 bases and J lost 5, with 11 bases in between. CDR3 length: 14 residues. Germline lookup yields CDR1 SGDLS and CDR2 YYNGEE. Study-wide results and caveats: Researchers reported in a later analysis that common viral pathogens appeared linked to several top clusters.

Sequencing input: PBMCs. The clonotype was recovered from a female donor in good health and CMV-seronegative. The V call is TRBV9, the J call TRBJ1-1; the D is unclear. The DNA of the CDR3 is TGTGCCAGCAGCGTAGGGCCACCCCCAACTGAAGCTTTCTTT. Amino acids: CASSVGPPPTEAFF.